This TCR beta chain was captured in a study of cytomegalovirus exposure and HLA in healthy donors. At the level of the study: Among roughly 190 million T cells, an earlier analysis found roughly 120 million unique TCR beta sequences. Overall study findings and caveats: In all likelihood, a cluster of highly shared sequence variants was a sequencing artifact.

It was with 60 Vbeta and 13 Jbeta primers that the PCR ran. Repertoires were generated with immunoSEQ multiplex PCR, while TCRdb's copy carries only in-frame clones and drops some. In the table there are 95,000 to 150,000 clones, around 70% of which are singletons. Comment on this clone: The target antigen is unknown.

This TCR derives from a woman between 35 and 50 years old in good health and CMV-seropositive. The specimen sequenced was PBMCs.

The CDR3 sequence is CASSFTSGAGELFF. The CDR3 coding sequence is TGCGCCAGCAGCTTTACTAGCGGGGCCGGGGAGCTGTTTTTT. V is TRBV5-1 and J is TRBJ2-2; 10 nucleotides match TRBD2. The CDR3 extends over 14 amino acids. The J segment lost 6 bases and the V segment lost 2 bases, leaving 1 base of the junction unmatched. CDR1 and CDR2 from the germline V gene are SGHRS and YFSETQ.